This T cell receptor (beta chain) was sequenced in a study of yellow fever vaccine responses in identical twins. Findings of the study overall: Vaccine T cell responses of twins reportedly seemed partly convergent and partly personalized.

With respect to this clonotype: What it binds is unknown.

Trimming cost V 4 bases and J 3 bases, with 10 bases left between them. CDR3 length: 13 amino acids. CDR1 and CDR2 from the germline V gene are MNHEY and SMNVEV (reference sequence). Using its own MiXCR run on the RT-PCR reads, TCRdb lists one record per CDR3 protein. Among about 6,900 distinct CDR3 sequences listed, 84% were seen once. The sequence was obtained from a woman under 30 who received the yellow fever vaccine. Sample: T cells from blood (PBMCs), unsorted or a sorted subset (not recorded which), taken before or after yellow fever vaccination (not recorded which). The genes are TRBV27 and TRBJ2-7, with no clear D. This CDR3 reads CASSYSPLYEQYF. CDR3 bases: TGTGCCAGCAGTTATAGCCCGCTCTACGAGCAGTACTTC.